This is a list of T cell receptor beta chains from one sample in a study of blood T cells in healthy people across ages. TCRdb reanalysed the 5' RACE reads using MiXCR and keeps one entry per CDR3 protein. There are 1.5 million to 2 million distinct CDR3 sequences in the sample; around 50% occur only once, and approximately 2% lies in the top ten. Sequenced sample: blood. These receptors came from a woman aged 40 to 55 in good health. Both conserved end residues are part of each CDR3.

J	V	CDR3
TRBJ2-7	TRBV20-1	CSARSGAFSYEQYF
TRBJ2-3	TRBV9	CASSPATSPSTDTQYF
TRBJ2-1	TRBV20-1	CSARDVASGGVPAGNEQFF
TRBJ2-1	TRBV27	CASSPAGLSSYNEQFF
TRBJ2-2	TRBV9	CASSAGLEAGELFF
TRBJ2-2	TRBV4-2	CASSQDPRVQGDTGELFF
TRBJ1-1	TRBV10-3	CAISAMNTEAFF
TRBJ2-1	TRBV10-3	CAISESKLSEQFF
TRBJ2-6	TRBV29-1	CSVEDQVENGANVLTF
TRBJ2-4	TRBV4-3	CASSQEIAKNIQYF
TRBJ2-3	TRBV6-5	CASSYGPIDTQYF
TRBJ2-1	TRBV9	CASSIRPPGQGDWGSYNEQFF
TRBJ2-3	TRBV20-1	CSASSRGRLYTDTQYF
TRBJ1-4	TRBV18	CASSRIQGADEKLFF
TRBJ1-2	TRBV27	CASVWRAKPRGYTF
TRBJ2-7	TRBV28	CASRHTTYEQYF
TRBJ2-7	TRBV20-1	CSARETGTGTLSQYF
TRBJ1-5	TRBV7-6	CASSLELFRANSNQPQHF
TRBJ2-5	TRBV18	CASSIGRQETQYF
TRBJ2-4	TRBV5-1	CASSNGGSSGVAKNIQYF
TRBJ2-5	TRBV7-2	CASSLGDRVARVQETQYF
TRBJ2-3	TRBV9	CASSDGRGGRNTQYF
TRBJ2-1	TRBV7-2	CASSSQGEGFYNEQFF
TRBJ2-1	TRBV20-1	CSARDRSARETYNEQFF
TRBJ2-7	TRBV27	CASSLYLGQTYEQYF
TRBJ2-1	TRBV11-2	CASSDTGLTYNEQFF
TRBJ1-2	TRBV4-3	CASSQDLAGYNYGYTF
TRBJ2-4	TRBV2	CASRGTVVNIQYF
TRBJ2-5	TRBV7-9	CASSLRAGGCGLKETQYF
TRBJ1-5	TRBV14	CASSQGPGHLNQPQHF
.	TRBV6-5	CASSPRQVLGTQYF
TRBJ2-7	TRBV29-1	CSAHGTGYNEQYF
TRBJ2-1	TRBV19	CATRGGTVLNEQFF
TRBJ2-1	TRBV27	CASSAPRTSGGVFNEQFF
TRBJ2-5	TRBV28	CASSLPTGGGETQYF
TRBJ2-2	TRBV19	CASSTGTTGAGELFF
TRBJ2-3	TRBV9	CASSVAGGTGIDTQYF
TRBJ2-3	TRBV28	CASSWTRRFVTDTQYF
TRBJ2-3	TRBV7-2	CASSLGLAGGYSTDTQYF
TRBJ1-2	TRBV7-9	CASSLLGNSNYGYTF
TRBJ1-1	TRBV29-1	CSVEGQGDEAFF
TRBJ2-3	TRBV15	CATSKGDSSTDTQYF
TRBJ2-7	TRBV27	CASSPRGTGSYEQYF
TRBJ2-5	TRBV5-1	CASRFRDQETQYF
TRBJ2-5	TRBV7-2	CTSSLEGGTETQYF
TRBJ2-5	TRBV2	CASRFRGAGEQYF
TRBJ1-2	TRBV7-2	CASSHRGQGGYTF
TRBJ1-5	TRBV28	CASRSRDRGVNQPQHF
TRBJ2-3	TRBV5-1	CASSWDRTDTQYF
TRBJ2-5	TRBV11-2	CASSIRGGSYQETQYF
TRBJ2-6	TRBV6-1	CASGETGTGANVLTF
TRBJ2-3	TRBV27	CASSLWRPGLVTDTQYF
TRBJ2-7	TRBV28	CASVMGLRAYEQYF
TRBJ2-1	TRBV7-2	CASSRQVNEQFF